This T cell receptor (beta chain) emerged from a study of blood T cell repertoires in COVID-19. Turning to the study itself: Samples taken during acute and convalescent COVID-19 were collected in the United States, Italy and Spain. From T cells, B-cell-depleted T cells, or PBMCs came the material, which was cDNA or gDNA.

The authors' processing: Amplification from reference gene primers served as the basis for estimated nucleated cell counts. Assay: immunoSEQ multiplex PCR; the TCRdb copy retains only in-frame clones and omits some. V, J and clone size reflect that table, while D and trimming were determined from the DNA. The table lists fewer than 250,000 clones, under 90% of them singletons. Germline CDR1 reads SGHDT; CDR2 reads YYEEEE. Trimming pared 4 bases from V and 0 bases from J, leaving 11 bases between. The length of the CDR3 is 14 residues. The sample taken for sequencing was peripheral blood. The chain has TRBV5-6 and TRBJ2-7; tentative D call: TRBD1 (5 bases). This receptor was identified in a man aged 60 to 75 with acute or convalescent COVID-19. The CDR3 loop reads CASSLAGISYEQYF. The CDR3 DNA follows: TGTGCCAGCAGCCTCGCAGGGATCTCCTACGAGCAGTACTTC.